This TCR beta chain emerged from a study of OX40 agonist ivuxolimab in advanced cancers. Concerning the study at large: Ivuxolimab was a fully human IgG2 agonistic monoclonal antibody targeting the costimulatory receptor OX40 (CD134). The paper describes the monotherapy dose-escalation part (N of about 52 patients) of the phase I trial of ivuxolimab. Prior anti-PD-1, anti-PD-L1 or anti-CTLA-4 therapy was permitted, and approximately 40% of dose-escalation patients had received checkpoint inhibitors. Intravenous ivuxolimab was administered to patients every 2 weeks at six dose levels: 0.01, 0.1, 0.3, 1.5, 3 and 10 mg/kg. The point of sequencing TCRbeta in the periphery was to test whether ivuxolimab changed TCR sequence diversity and drove clonal T-cell expansion. Three dose-escalation patients achieved partial responses, one with hepatocellular carcinoma and two with cutaneous melanoma. In the dose-escalation cohort, around 80% of patients were male, and the mean age was 60 years with a range of 23 to 79. Among the approximately 54 dose-escalation patients, about 19 had hepatocellular carcinoma, roughly 15 melanoma, 9 renal cell carcinoma and 9 head and neck cancer. What the study reported, not specific to this receptor: In the 0.1-3.0 mg/kg groups, partial responders were among the patients with the lowest normalized peripheral clonal expansion, particularly in CD8+ T cells. Low levels of normalized T-cell clonal expansion were also seen in some nonresponding patients. At doses of 0.1 to 3.0 mg/kg, clonal expansion of both CD4+ and CD8+ T cells in blood was seen between baseline and week 6. On average, CD8+ T cells showed more expanded clones than CD4+ T cells after ivuxolimab. Antigen specificity was not determined for the clonally expanded peripheral T cells.

In the case of this clone: No antigen is known for it. No quality values exist for individual bases; no much larger clone is one base distant.

Genomic DNA was extracted from sorted cells for sequencing of the TCRbeta CDR3 region. The immunoSEQ Assay was used for sequencing of TCRbeta CDR3 regions. TCRdb stores this immuneACCESS table with in-frame sequences only. Part of the clones is absent; in the studies checked, under half of the shortfall reflects unresolved V genes, and no reason is known for the rest. The sample profile shows about 71,000 clones; roughly 77% of them were found once. Clones ranked in the top ten supply 4.5% to 6% of the sample. The trial excluded patients who had a history of autoimmune disease or who were on systemic immunosuppression. Peripheral blood for TCR sequencing was drawn from every dose cohort at baseline, at cycle 4 day 1 and at cycle 7 day 1. Samples came from an open-label, multicenter, first-in-human phase I dose-escalation trial of ivuxolimab. The trial enrolled adults with locally advanced or metastatic head and neck squamous cell, hepatocellular, melanoma or renal cell carcinoma. CD4+ and CD8+ T cells were sorted separately from peripheral blood before TCR sequencing.

CDR1 is given as MNHNY and CDR2 as SVGAGI, both from the germline V gene (reference sequence). Trimming takes 2 bases from V and 1 base from J, and the germline ends sit 6 bases apart. The CDR3, from cysteine to phenylalanine, totals 14 residues. CDR3 DNA is the only sequence kept; it has 42 bases, read in frame from the first base. Here the chain combines TRBV6-6 and TRBJ1-5; a weak D assignment points to TRBD1 (5 bases agree). The source of this sequence is an adult with an advanced solid tumor such as melanoma, head and neck, liver or kidney cancer. The starting material was CD4+ or CD8+ T cells sorted from blood, obtained in a trial of the OX40 agonist ivuxolimab. The DNA sequence is TGTGCCAGCAGTTACGGGGGGAGCAATCAGCCCCAGCATTTT. Translated, this gives CASSYGGSNQPQHF.